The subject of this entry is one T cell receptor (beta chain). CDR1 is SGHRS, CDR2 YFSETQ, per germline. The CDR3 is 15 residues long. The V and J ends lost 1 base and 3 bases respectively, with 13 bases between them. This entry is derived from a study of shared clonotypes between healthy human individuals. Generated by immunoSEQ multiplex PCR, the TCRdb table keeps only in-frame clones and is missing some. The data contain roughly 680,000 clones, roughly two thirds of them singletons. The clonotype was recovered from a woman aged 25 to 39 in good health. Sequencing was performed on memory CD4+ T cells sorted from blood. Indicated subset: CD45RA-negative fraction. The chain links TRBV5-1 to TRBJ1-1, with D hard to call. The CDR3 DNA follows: TGCGCCAGCAGCTTGACGACATCGAAGGACACTGAAGCTTTCTTT. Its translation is CASSLTTSKDTEAFF.